These 18 T cell receptor beta chains were all obtained from the same sample, sequenced in a study of glioma-infiltrating T cells after dendritic cell vaccination. Clones were read by immunoSEQ multiplex PCR, and TCRdb kept only the in-frame ones, dropping some. The sample yields tens of thousands of clones, roughly 87% seen once. Time point reported: after dendritic cell vaccination, including at tumor progression/relapse. This material consisted of blood, taken after dendritic cell vaccination. These receptors were collected from a human donor with glioblastoma.

The CDR3 reads CASSLSRSAAGVYEQYF. CDR3 nucleotide sequence: TGTGCCAGCAGTTTATCCCGGTCCGCGGCGGGGGTCTACGAGCAGTACTTC. The chain recombines TRBV27 with TRBJ2-7; 7 nucleotides line up with TRBD2. Germline CDR1 MNHEY, CDR2 SMNVEV (reference sequence). The CDR3 length is 17 residues. The V and J ends lost 0 bases and 3 bases, in that order; junction bases with no gene match: 11.

The chain recombines TRBV4-2 with TRBJ2-1; 13 nucleotides agree with TRBD2. V lost 0 bases to trimming and J lost 9 bases; unmatched junction nucleotides: 8. Germline CDR1 reads LGHNA; CDR2 reads YNFKEQ. The CDR3 covers 17 residues. The CDR3 nucleotides are TGTGCCAGCAGCCAAGAACTAGCGGGAGGGCCGGGGGGTGAGCAGTTCTTC. Its translation: CASSQELAGGPGGEQFF.

The J gene is TRBJ2-7, the V gene TRBV7-6, with D uncertain. The germline gives CDR1 SGHVS, CDR2 FNYEAQ. The V gene lost 4 bases and the J gene lost 5 bases, with 12 bases spanning the gap. This CDR3 spans 13 amino acids. DNA of the CDR3: TGTGCCAGCAGCTCTCTTCTAGAGGACGAGCAGTACTTC. It encodes CASSSLLEDEQYF.

The gene calls are TRBV5-1 and TRBJ2-5; 7 bases fit TRBD2. Germline CDR1 and CDR2: SGHRS and YFSETQ. J was trimmed by 5 bases and V by 0 bases; bases with no gene match: 7. The CDR3 has 15 residues. CDR3 nucleotide sequence: TGCGCCAGCAGCTTGGCCAGCGGGGCGCGTGAGACCCAGTACTTC. Translating gives CASSLASGARETQYF.

V and J are TRBV11-2 and TRBJ1-2; D is unresolved. This CDR3 spans 14 amino acids. The germline V gene encodes CDR1 SGHAT and CDR2 FQNNGV. The V and J ends lost 6 bases and 4 bases respectively, with 15 bases between them. The CDR3 nucleotides read TGTGCCAGCAGTTCCGGGGAAGGAGGCTATGGCTACACCTTC. Translation: CASSSGEGGYGYTF.

The chain is built from TRBV18 and TRBJ2-2, with 10 bases matching TRBD2. CDR3 length equals 17 residues. Germline V CDR1 and CDR2: KGHSH, LQKENI. Trimming at V came to 4 bases and at J to 0 bases, leaving 5 bases not matched to a gene. In DNA form, the CDR3 reads TGTGCCAGCTCACTCGGACTAGCGGCATCGAACACCGGGGAGCTGTTTTTT. Its protein is CASSLGLAASNTGELFF.

This rearrangement joins TRBV6-5 to TRBJ2-6, with TRBD2 as a possible D gene (6 bases). The CDR3 runs 16 residues. V was trimmed by 0 bases and J by 2 bases, leaving 8 bases between them. Per the germline V gene, CDR1 is MNHEY and CDR2 is SVGAGI. The CDR3 here is CASSYSWGAGANVLTF. The CDR3 bases are TGTGCCAGCAGTTACTCGTGGGGGGCTGGGGCCAACGTCCTGACTTTC.

The table lists this clone with a count of one. V and J are TRBV9 and TRBJ2-5; no clear D gene. Germline CDR1 reads SGDLS; CDR2 reads YYNGEE. Trimming cost V 0 bases and J 2 bases, with 8 bases left between them. The CDR3 spans 14 residues. CDR3 amino acids: CASSVGPRQETQYF. The CDR3 region has the DNA TGTGCCAGCAGCGTAGGGCCCAGGCAAGAGACCCAGTACTTC.

The rearrangement uses TRBV6-5 and TRBJ1-1; D remains unclear. The CDR3 is made up of 11 amino acids. CDR1 MNHEY and CDR2 SVGAGI come from the germline V gene. Trimming cost V 6 bases and J 4 bases, with 6 bases left between them. Here the CDR3 reads CASRQSTEAFF. In nucleotides, the CDR3 is TGTGCCAGCAGACAGAGCACTGAAGCTTTCTTT.

This clone has only one observation. The V gene is TRBV7-2, the J gene TRBJ2-1; 8 bases match TRBD2. With V trimmed by 2 bases and J by 2 bases, 5 bases remained unmatched. Germline V gene data show CDR1 as SGHTA and CDR2 as FQGNSA. The CDR3 has 16 amino acids. The CDR3 reads CASSLSRREAYNEQFF. The CDR3 DNA is TGTGCCAGCAGCTTAAGCCGGCGGGAGGCCTACAATGAGCAGTTCTTC.

The V call is TRBV5-6, the J call TRBJ2-3, with D possibly TRBD1 on 5 matching bases. CDR1 is SGHDT and CDR2 is YYEEEE in the germline V gene. CDR3 length equals 13 residues. V was cut by 1 base and J by 6 bases, with 9 bases left in between. The CDR3: CASSLLGADTQYF. The CDR3 DNA reads TGTGCCAGCAGCTTGTTAGGGGCTGATACGCAGTATTTT.

V gene TRBV5-6 combines with J gene TRBJ2-7, with TRBD2 matching over 11 bases. V dropped 4 bases and J dropped 1; count of bases not matched to a gene: 4. CDR1 is SGHDT and CDR2 is YYEEEE in the germline V gene. CDR3 length: 15 amino acids. The CDR3 bases are TGTGCCAGCAGCCAGACTAGCGGGGTTTCCTACGAGCAGTACTTC. Protein product: CASSQTSGVSYEQYF.

The genes are TRBV11-2 and TRBJ2-6; possibly TRBD1 for D (5 bases). This CDR3 is built from 16 residues. From germline, CDR1 is SGHAT and CDR2 FQNNGV. Trimming shortened V by 3 bases and J by 1 base, and 10 bases separated the two germline ends. The CDR3 reads CASSFSGLSGANVLTF. The CDR3 DNA reads as TGTGCCAGCAGCTTCTCAGGGTTGTCTGGGGCCAACGTCCTGACTTTC.

The CDR3 region has the DNA TGTGCCAGCAGCTTGCTAGTCCAAGAGACCCAGTACTTC. Translating gives CASSLLVQETQYF. The V and J genes are TRBV7-7 and TRBJ2-5; no clear D. The CDR3 is 13 amino acids. Germline CDR1 reads SSHAT; CDR2 reads FNYEAQ (reference sequence). V lost 3 bases to trimming and J lost 1 base, with 6 bases between them.

This chain joins TRBV7-9 and TRBJ1-2, with 7 bases aligning to TRBD1. This CDR3 region has 15 residues. The V gene end was trimmed by 5 bases and the J gene end by 8 bases; junction bases not matched to a gene: 14. Germline V gene data show CDR1 as SEHNR and CDR2 as FQNEAQ (reference sequence). The CDR3 DNA is TGTGCCAGCAGCCCACGGGACAGCCCCTTGCGGGGCTACACCTTC. It translates to CASSPRDSPLRGYTF.

J is TRBJ1-3 and V is TRBV2, with 7 bases fitting TRBD1. The CDR3 totals 16 residues. V lost 1 base to trimming and J lost 4 bases; unmatched junction nucleotides: 7. Germline lookup yields CDR1 SNHLY and CDR2 FYNNEI. Here the CDR3 reads CASSEVTQGKGNTIYF. Here the CDR3 DNA reads TGTGCCAGCAGTGAAGTTACACAGGGGAAAGGAAACACCATATATTTT.

The chain recombines TRBV9 with TRBJ1-5; D is possibly TRBD1 (5 bases). V was clipped by 0 bases and J by 6 bases, with 13 bases between them. The germline CDR1 and CDR2 sequences are SGDLS and YYNGEE. The length of the CDR3 is 15 residues. CDR3 protein: CASSVEPGGSQPQHF. In DNA, the CDR3 is TGTGCCAGCAGCGTAGAACCGGGGGGGTCTCAGCCCCAGCATTTT.

The genes are TRBV2 and TRBJ2-1; 9 positions match TRBD2. The CDR3 sequence is 13 residues long. The germline CDR1 and CDR2 sequences are SNHLY and FYNNEI. V was clipped by 7 bases and J by 5 bases; unmatched bases: 3. The CDR3 bases are TGTGCCAGCAAGACTAGCGGTAACAATGAGCAGTTCTTC. It is translated as CASKTSGNNEQFF.